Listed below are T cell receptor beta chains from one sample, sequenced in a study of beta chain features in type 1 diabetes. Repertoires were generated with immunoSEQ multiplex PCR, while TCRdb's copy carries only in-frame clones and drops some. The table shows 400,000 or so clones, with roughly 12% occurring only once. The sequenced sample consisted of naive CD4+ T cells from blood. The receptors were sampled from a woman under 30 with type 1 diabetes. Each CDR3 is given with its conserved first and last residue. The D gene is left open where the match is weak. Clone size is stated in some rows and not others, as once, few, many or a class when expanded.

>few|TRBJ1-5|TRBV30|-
CAWSGHMNQPQHF
TGTGCCTGGAGTGGACACATGAATCAGCCCCAGCATTTT
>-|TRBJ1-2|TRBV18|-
CASSPQRRVPYGYTF
TGTGCCAGCTCACCGCAGCGCAGGGTCCCCTATGGCTACACCTTC
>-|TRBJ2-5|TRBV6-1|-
CASRESQETQYF
TGTGCCAGCCGGGAGAGCCAAGAGACCCAGTACTTC
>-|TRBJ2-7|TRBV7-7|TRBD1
CASSLGTAYEQYF
TGTGCCAGCAGCCTCGGGACAGCCTACGAGCAGTACTTC
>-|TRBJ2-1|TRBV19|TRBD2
CASSRRGNYNEQFF
TGTGCCAGTAGTCGGCGGGGGAATTACAATGAGCAGTTCTTC
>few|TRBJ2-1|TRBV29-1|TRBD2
CSAGGTDLMQFF
TGCAGCGCGGGGGGGACGGATCTAATGCAGTTCTTC
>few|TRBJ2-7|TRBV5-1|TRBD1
CASSLVADRGYEQYF
TGCGCCAGCAGCTTGGTTGCGGACAGGGGATACGAGCAGTACTTC
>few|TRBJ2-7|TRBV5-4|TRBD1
CASSQQGDSYEQYF
TGTGCCAGCAGCCAACAGGGGGACTCCTACGAGCAGTACTTC
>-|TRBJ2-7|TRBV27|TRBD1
CASSPTDRGGYEQYF
TGTGCCAGCAGTCCCACGGACAGGGGCGGCTACGAGCAGTACTTC
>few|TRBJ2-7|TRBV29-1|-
CSVAGQKLTYEQYF
TGCAGCGTGGCCGGACAGAAATTAACCTACGAGCAGTACTTC
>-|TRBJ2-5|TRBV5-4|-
CASSLQSQETQYF
TGTGCCAGCAGCTTGCAGTCCCAAGAGACCCAGTACTTC
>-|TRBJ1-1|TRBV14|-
CASSPSGTEAFF
TGTGCCAGCAGCCCATCGGGGACTGAAGCTTTCTTT
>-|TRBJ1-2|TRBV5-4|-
CASSLAGVDYGYTF
TGTGCCAGCAGCTTGGCCGGGGTAGACTATGGCTACACCTTC
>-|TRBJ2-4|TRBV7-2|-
CASSLRFGENIQYF
TGTGCCAGCAGCTTACGGTTCGGGGAAAACATTCAGTACTTC
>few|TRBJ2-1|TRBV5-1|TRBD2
CASISSGGPGRSYNEQFF
TGCGCCAGCATATCTAGCGGGGGTCCCGGTAGGTCCTACAATGAGCAGTTCTTC
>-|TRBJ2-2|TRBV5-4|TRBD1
CASSLDGTAVPGELFF
TGTGCCAGCAGCTTGGACGGGACAGCCGTACCCGGGGAGCTGTTTTTT
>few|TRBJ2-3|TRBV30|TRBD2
CAWSEIAGVTDTQYF
TGTGCCTGGAGCGAGATAGCGGGGGTTACAGATACGCAGTATTTT
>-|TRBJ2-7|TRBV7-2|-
CASSPRRTGSYEQYF
TGTGCCAGCAGCCCCCGTAGGACGGGGTCCTACGAGCAGTACTTC
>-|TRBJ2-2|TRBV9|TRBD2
CASSPVIAGGPTGELFF
TGTGCCAGCAGCCCTGTGATAGCGGGAGGACCCACCGGGGAGCTGTTTTTT
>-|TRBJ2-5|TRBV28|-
CASSSGSRRETQYF
TGTGCCAGCAGTTCAGGGTCCAGAAGAGAGACCCAGTACTTC
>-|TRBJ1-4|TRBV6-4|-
CASSLQQGEKLFF
TGTGCCAGCAGTCTCCAGCAGGGAGAAAAACTGTTTTTT
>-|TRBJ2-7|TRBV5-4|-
CASSLPGELYEQYF
TGTGCCAGCAGCTTGCCAGGGGAACTCTACGAGCAGTACTTC
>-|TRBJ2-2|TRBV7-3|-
CASSPSGARTGELFF
TGTGCCAGCAGCCCCTCAGGGGCTCGGACCGGGGAGCTGTTTTTT
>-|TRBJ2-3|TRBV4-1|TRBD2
CASSPTSGSTDTQYF
TGCGCCAGCAGCCCAACTAGCGGGAGCACAGATACGCAGTATTTT
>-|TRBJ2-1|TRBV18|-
CASSQAGAGPEQFF
TGTGCCAGCTCACAAGCAGGGGCAGGCCCTGAGCAGTTCTTC
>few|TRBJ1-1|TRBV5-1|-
CASSSETEAFF
TGCGCCAGCAGCTCGGAGACTGAAGCTTTCTTT
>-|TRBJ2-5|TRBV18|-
CASSPTDKETQYF
TGTGCCAGCTCACCGACAGATAAAGAGACCCAGTACTTC
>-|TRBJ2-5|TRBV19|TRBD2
CASSIGGSETQYF
TGTGCCAGTAGTATCGGGGGGTCAGAGACCCAGTACTTC
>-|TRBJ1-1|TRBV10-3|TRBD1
CATSGQENTEAFF
TGTGCCACCTCGGGACAGGAGAACACTGAAGCTTTCTTT
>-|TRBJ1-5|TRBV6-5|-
CASSYSNRFNQPQHF
TGTGCCAGCAGTTACTCGAACAGATTCAATCAGCCCCAGCATTTT
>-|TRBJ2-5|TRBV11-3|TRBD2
CASSLEGSGTRGETQYF
TGTGCCAGCAGCTTAGAGGGTAGCGGGACCCGTGGGGAGACCCAGTACTTC
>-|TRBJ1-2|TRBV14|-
CASSQELGAAGYTF
TGTGCCAGCAGCCAAGAATTGGGGGCCGCTGGCTACACCTTC
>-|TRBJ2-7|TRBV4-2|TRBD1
CASRTDRATYEQYF
TGTGCCAGCAGGACGGACAGGGCGACCTACGAGCAGTACTTC
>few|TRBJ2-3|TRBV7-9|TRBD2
CASSSTSGRSDTQYF
TGTGCCAGCAGCTCTACTAGCGGGAGATCTGATACGCAGTATTTT
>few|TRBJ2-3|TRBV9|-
CASSQAISTDTQYF
TGTGCCAGCAGCCAAGCCATAAGCACAGATACGCAGTATTTT
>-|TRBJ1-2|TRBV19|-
CASGEGYTF
TGTGCCAGCGGAGAAGGCTACACCTTC
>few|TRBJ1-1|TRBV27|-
CASSVRSPLRTEAFF
TGTGCCAGCAGTGTTAGATCTCCTCTTCGCACTGAAGCTTTCTTT
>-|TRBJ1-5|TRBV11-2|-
CASSLDHSREDINQPQHF
TGTGCCAGCAGCTTAGATCACAGTCGGGAGGACATCAATCAGCCCCAGCATTTT
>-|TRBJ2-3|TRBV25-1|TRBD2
CASSDTRLAPLDTQYF
TGTGCCAGCAGTGACACACGACTAGCTCCTTTAGATACGCAGTATTTT
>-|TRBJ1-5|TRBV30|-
CAWAPRGLLEQPQHF
TGTGCCTGGGCCCCCAGGGGCCTACTGGAGCAGCCCCAGCATTTT
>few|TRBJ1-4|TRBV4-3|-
CASSGAEEKLFF
TGCGCCAGCAGCGGGGCAGAGGAAAAACTGTTTTTT
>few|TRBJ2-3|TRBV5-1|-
CASSLGQAVGDTQYF
TGCGCCAGCAGCTTGGGACAGGCCGTCGGAGATACGCAGTATTTT
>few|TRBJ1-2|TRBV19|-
CASSIPTGYGYTF
TGTGCCAGTAGTATACCAACAGGGTATGGCTACACCTTC
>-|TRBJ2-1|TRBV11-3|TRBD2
CASSLGGRAAEQFF
TGTGCCAGCAGCTTGGGCGGGAGGGCCGCTGAGCAGTTCTTC
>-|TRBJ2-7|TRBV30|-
CAWGRSAEQYF
TGTGCCTGGGGGAGGAGCGCTGAGCAGTACTTC
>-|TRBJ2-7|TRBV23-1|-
CASSQPTVDVTNEQYF
TGCGCCAGCAGTCAACCGACAGTCGACGTCACCAACGAGCAGTACTTC
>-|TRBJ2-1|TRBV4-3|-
CASSQGSRVGEQFF
TGCGCCAGCAGCCAAGGTAGCAGGGTGGGAGAGCAGTTCTTC
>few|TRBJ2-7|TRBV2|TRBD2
CASREGTSGSSAYEQYF
TGTGCCAGCAGAGAGGGGACTAGCGGGAGTTCTGCCTACGAGCAGTACTTC
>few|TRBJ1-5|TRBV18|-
CASSPPQQPQHF
TGTGCCAGCTCACCACCCCAACAGCCCCAGCATTTT
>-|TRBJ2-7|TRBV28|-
CASSFPGGGAPVGNEQYF
TGTGCCAGCAGTTTCCCAGGGGGAGGAGCCCCAGTGGGGAACGAGCAGTACTTC
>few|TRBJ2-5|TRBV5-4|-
CASSLLDSETQYF
TGTGCCAGCAGCTTATTGGATAGCGAGACCCAGTACTTC
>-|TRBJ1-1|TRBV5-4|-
CASSLGSTTTTEAFF
TGTGCCAGCAGCTTGGGTTCGACTACCACCACTGAAGCTTTCTTT
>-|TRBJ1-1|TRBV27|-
CASSPLRGSTEAFF
TGTGCCAGCAGTCCGCTAAGGGGTTCCACTGAAGCTTTCTTT